Following are 2 T cell receptor beta chains from one sample sequenced in a study of T cells in Graves' hyperthyroidism and ophthalmopathy (dated by TCRdb to the late 2010s). Receptors were amplified or captured by multiplex PCR. Sequencing relied on an Illumina HiSeq 2000. TCR beta CDR3 regions were amplified from RNA transcripts. The TCR CDR3 was subjected to a first round of RT-PCR using the HTBI primer set and the Qiagen OneStep RT-PCR kit. Using fastp at Q25 and MiXCR, TCRdb reprocessed the public reads and kept productive beta chains. Each CDR3 protein gets just one entry, which takes the most common genes and DNA from the rows behind it. The sample table shows around 280,000 distinct CDR3 sequences, and roughly 15% are seen once. Approximately 7.9% of the sample is held by the ten biggest clonotypes. Sequenced sample: blood. These TCRs come from a woman in her forties with Graves' hyperthyroidism.

This clonotype was picked up many times. The germline gene is not matched at one end of the junction; a read error may be the cause. The chain links TRBV18 to TRBJ1-2, with D tentatively TRBD1 (5 bases). This CDR3 is built from 14 residues. From germline, CDR1 is KGHSH and CDR2 LQKENI. The CDR3 DNA sequence: TGTGCCAGCTCGCCACAACAGGTTTTCTATGGCTACACCTTC. Its translation: CASSPQQVFYGYTF.

This clonotype was counted many times. This sequence joins TRBV20-1 and TRBJ2-7; either TRBD1 or TRBD2 may supply D (6 bases each). Per the germline V gene, CDR1 is DFQATT and CDR2 is SNEGSKA (reference sequence). Trimming took off 2 bases at V and 5 bases at J, with 10 bases between the two ends. The CDR3 is 12 residues long. The CDR3 here is CSARKGGHEQYF. CDR3 DNA sequence: TGCAGTGCTAGAAAGGGGGGTCACGAGCAGTACTTC.